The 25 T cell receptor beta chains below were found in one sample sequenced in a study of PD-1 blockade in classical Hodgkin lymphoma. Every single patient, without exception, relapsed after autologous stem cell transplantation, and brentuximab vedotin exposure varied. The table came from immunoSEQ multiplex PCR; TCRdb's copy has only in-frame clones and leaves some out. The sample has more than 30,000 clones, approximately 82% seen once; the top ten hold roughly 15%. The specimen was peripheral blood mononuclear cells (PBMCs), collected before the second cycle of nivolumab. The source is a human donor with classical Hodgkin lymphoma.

Here the CDR3 DNA reads TGTGCCAGCAGCTTAAGTGGAGGGGGGGTCTACGAGCAGTACTTC. Its protein is CASSLSGGGVYEQYF. This sequence joins TRBV7-2 and TRBJ2-7; perhaps TRBD2 as D (7 bases). CDR3 length: 15 amino acids. The V gene lost 2 bases and the J gene lost 3 bases, with 14 bases spanning the gap. The germline V gene encodes CDR1 SGHTA and CDR2 FQGNSA. Complete variable domain (other parts from reference TRBV7-2 and TRBJ2-7): GAGVSQSPSNKVTEKGKDVELRCDPISGHTALYWYRQSLGQGLEFLIYFQGNSAPDKSGLPSDRFSAERTGGSVSTLTIQRTQQEDSAVYLCASSLSGGGVYEQYFGPGTRLTVT.

The CDR3 loop is CASSVSVKQSPYEQYF. The CDR3 coding sequence is TGTGCCAGCAGCGTATCGGTGAAACAGAGCCCCTACGAGCAGTACTTC. The chain has TRBV9 and TRBJ2-5; D is undetermined. The DNA end favors TRBJ2-7, so the J call may be wrong. CDR1 is SGDLS, CDR2 YYNGEE, per germline. The CDR3 sequence is 16 residues long.

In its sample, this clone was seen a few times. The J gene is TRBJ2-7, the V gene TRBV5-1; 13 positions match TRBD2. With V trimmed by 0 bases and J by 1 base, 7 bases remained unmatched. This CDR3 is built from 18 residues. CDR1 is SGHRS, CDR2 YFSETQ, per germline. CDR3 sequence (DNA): TGCGCCAGCAGCTTGGAGACTAGCGGGGGGCTCGGGTCCTACGAGCAGTACTTC. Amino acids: CASSLETSGGLGSYEQYF.

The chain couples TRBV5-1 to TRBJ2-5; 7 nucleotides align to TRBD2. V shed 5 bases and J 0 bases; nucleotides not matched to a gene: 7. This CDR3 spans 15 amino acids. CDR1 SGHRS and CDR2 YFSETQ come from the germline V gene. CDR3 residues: CASSLASGHQETQYF. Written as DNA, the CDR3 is TGCGCCAGCAGTCTGGCTAGCGGCCACCAAGAGACCCAGTACTTC.

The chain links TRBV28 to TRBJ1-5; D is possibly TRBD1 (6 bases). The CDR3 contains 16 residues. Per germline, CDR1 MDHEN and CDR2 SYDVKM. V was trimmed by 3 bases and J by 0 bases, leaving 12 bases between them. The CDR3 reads CASSFFQGISNQPQHF. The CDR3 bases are TGTGCCAGCAGTTTTTTTCAGGGGATTAGCAATCAGCCCCAGCATTTT.

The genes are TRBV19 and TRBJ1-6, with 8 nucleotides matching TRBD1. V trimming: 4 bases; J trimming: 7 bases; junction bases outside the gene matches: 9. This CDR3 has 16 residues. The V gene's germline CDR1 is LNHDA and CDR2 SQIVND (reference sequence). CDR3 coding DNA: TGTGCCAGTAGTACTTACTACGGGACAGGAAATTCACCCCTCCACTTT. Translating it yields CASSTYYGTGNSPLHF.

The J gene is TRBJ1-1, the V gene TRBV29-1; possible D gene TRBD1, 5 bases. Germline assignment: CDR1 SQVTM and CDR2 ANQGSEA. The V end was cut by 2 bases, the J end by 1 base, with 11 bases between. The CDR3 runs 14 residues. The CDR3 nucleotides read TGCAGCGTTGAACGGGACCCTGAGAACACTGAAGCTTTCTTT. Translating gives CSVERDPENTEAFF. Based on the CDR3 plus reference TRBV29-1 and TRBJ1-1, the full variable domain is SAVISQKPSRDICQRGTSLTIQCQVDSQVTMMFWYRQQPGQSLTLIATANQGSEATYESGFVIDKFPISRPNLTFSTLTVSNMSPEDSSIYLCSVERDPENTEAFFGQGTRLTVV.

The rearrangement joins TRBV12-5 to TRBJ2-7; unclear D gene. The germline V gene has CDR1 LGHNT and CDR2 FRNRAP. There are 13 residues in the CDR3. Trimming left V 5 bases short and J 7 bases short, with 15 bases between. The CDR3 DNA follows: TGTGCTAGTGGTCCTGACGTCCTCAGGGAGCAGTACTTC. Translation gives CASGPDVLREQYF.

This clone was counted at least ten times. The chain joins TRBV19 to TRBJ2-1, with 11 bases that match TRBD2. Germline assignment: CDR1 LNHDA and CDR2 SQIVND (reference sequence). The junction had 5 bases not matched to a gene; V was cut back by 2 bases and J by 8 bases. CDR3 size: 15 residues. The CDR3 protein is CASSILTSGGDEQFF. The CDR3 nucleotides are TGTGCCAGTAGTATACTTACTAGCGGGGGAGATGAGCAGTTCTTC.

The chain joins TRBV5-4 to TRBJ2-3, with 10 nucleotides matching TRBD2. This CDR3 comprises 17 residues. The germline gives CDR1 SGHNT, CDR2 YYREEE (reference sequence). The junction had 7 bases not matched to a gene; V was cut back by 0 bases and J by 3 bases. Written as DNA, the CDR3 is TGTGCCAGCAGCTTGGGGGCCAGCGGGGGGGCGACAGATACGCAGTATTTT. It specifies CASSLGASGGATDTQYF.

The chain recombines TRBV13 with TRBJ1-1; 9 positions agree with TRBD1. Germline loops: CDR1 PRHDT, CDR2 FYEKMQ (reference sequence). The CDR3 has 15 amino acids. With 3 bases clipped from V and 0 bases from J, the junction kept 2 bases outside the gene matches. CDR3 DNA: TGTGCCAGCAGCTTCCGGGACAGGGTGAACACTGAAGCTTTCTTT. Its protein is CASSFRDRVNTEAFF.

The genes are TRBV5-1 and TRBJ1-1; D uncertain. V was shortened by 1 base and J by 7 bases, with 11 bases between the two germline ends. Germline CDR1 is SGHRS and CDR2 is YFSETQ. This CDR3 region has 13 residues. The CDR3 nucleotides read TGCGCCAGCAGCTTGACGGGGTATGGTGAAGCTTTCTTT. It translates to CASSLTGYGEAFF.

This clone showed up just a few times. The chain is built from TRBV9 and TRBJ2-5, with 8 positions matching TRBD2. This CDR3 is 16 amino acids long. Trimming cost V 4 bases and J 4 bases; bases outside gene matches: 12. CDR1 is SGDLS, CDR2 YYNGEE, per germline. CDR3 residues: CASSYRRGGLGETQYF. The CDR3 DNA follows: TGTGCCAGCAGCTATCGACGGGGGGGCCTCGGAGAGACCCAGTACTTC.

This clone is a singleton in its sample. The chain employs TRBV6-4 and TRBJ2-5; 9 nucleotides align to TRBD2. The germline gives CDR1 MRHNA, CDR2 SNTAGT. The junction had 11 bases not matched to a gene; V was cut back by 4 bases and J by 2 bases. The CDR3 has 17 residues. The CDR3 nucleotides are TGTGCCAGCAGTGTTGGAGGTCTAGCGGGAAAGCAAGAGACCCAGTACTTC. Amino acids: CASSVGGLAGKQETQYF.

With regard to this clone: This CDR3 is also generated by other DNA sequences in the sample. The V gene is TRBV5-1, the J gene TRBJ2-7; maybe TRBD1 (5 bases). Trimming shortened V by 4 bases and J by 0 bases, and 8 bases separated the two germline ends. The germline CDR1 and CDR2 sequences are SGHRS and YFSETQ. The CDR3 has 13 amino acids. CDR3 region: CASSTGPSYEQYF. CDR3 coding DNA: TGCGCCAGCAGCACAGGACCCTCCTACGAGCAGTACTTC.

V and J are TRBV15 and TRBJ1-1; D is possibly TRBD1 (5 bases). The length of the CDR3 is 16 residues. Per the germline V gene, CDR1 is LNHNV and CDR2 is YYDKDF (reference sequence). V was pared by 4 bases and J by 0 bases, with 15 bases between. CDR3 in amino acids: CATSNKTTDMNTEAFF. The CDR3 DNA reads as TGTGCCACCAGCAACAAGACGACAGACATGAACACTGAAGCTTTCTTT.

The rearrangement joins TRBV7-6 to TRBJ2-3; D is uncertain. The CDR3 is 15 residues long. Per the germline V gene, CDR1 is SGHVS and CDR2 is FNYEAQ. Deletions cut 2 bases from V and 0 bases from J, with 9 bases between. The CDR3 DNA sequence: TGTGCCAGCAGCTTAAACCCGTCGAGCACAGATACGCAGTATTTT. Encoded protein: CASSLNPSSTDTQYF.

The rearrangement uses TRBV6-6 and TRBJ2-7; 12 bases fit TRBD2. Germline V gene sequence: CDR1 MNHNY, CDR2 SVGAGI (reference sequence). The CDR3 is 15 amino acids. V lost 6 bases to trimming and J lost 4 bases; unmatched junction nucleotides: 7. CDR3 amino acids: CASSLLAGGLYEQYF. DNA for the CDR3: TGTGCCAGCAGCCTACTAGCGGGGGGACTTTACGAGCAGTACTTC.

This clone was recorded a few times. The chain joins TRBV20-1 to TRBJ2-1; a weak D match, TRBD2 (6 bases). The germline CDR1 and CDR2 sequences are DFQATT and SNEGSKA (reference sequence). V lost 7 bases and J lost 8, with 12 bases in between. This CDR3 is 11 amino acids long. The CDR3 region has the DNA TGCAGTGGACGGGGGTTAGATGAGCAGTTCTTC. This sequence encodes CSGRGLDEQFF.

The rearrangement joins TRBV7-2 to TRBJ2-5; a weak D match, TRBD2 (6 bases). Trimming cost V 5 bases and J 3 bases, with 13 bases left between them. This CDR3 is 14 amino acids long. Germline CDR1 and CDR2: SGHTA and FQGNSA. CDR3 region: CASSRTSGEETQYF. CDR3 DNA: TGTGCCAGCAGCCGGACATCGGGGGAAGAGACCCAGTACTTC. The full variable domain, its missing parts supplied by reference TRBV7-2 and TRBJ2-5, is GAGVSQSPSNKVTEKGKDVELRCDPISGHTALYWYRQSLGQGLEFLIYFQGNSAPDKSGLPSDRFSAERTGGSVSTLTIQRTQQEDSAVYLCASSRTSGEETQYFGPGTRLLVL.

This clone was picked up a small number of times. The CDR3 protein is CASSPDRALGQPQHF. The CDR3 DNA reads TGTGCCAGTAGCCCGGACAGGGCATTGGGTCAGCCCCAGCATTTT. The chain carries TRBV19 and TRBJ1-5; 8 nucleotides match TRBD1. This CDR3 has 15 residues. The V gene's germline CDR1 is LNHDA and CDR2 SQIVND (reference sequence). V trimming: 6 bases; J trimming: 6 bases; junction bases outside the gene matches: 10.

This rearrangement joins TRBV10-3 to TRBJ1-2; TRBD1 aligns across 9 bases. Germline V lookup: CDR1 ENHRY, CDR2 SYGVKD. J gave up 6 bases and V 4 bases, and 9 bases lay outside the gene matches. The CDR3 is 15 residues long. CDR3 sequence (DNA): TGTGCCATCAGTGCCCAAAGGACAGGGGATGATGGCTACACCTTC. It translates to CAISAQRTGDDGYTF.

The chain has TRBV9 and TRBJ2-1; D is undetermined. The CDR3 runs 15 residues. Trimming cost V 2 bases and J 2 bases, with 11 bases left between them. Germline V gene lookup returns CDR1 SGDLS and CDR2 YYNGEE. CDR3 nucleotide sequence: TGTGCCAGCAGCGTCAAAAAAGGGCCCTACAATGAGCAGTTCTTC. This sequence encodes CASSVKKGPYNEQFF.

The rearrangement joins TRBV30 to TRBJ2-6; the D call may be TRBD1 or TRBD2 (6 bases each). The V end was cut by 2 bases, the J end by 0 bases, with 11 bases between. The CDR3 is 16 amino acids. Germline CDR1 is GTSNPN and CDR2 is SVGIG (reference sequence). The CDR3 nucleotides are TGTGCCTGGAGTCTAGGGGGGAGCTCTGGGGCCAACGTCCTGACTTTC. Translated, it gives CAWSLGGSSGANVLTF.

In DNA form, the CDR3 reads TGTGCCAGCAGCTTATCCGGAGGGGCCCTTGGCTACACCTTC. Amino acid sequence: CASSLSGGALGYTF. V usage is TRBV11-2 and J usage is TRBJ1-2; TRBD1 might be the D (5 bases). The CDR3 is 14 amino acids. V was clipped by 2 bases and J by 7 bases, with 14 bases between them. The germline V gene encodes CDR1 SGHAT and CDR2 FQNNGV.